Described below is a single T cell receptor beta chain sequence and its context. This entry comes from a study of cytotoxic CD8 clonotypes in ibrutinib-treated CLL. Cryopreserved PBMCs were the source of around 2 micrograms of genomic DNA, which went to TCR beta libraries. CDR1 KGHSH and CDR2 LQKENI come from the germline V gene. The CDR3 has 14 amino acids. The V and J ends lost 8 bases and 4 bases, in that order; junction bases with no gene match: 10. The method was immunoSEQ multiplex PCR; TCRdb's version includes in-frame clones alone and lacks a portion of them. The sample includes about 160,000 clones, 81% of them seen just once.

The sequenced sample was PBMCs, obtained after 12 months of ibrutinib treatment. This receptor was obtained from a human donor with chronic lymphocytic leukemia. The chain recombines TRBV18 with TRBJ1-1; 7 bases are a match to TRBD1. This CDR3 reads CASPPTGVATEAFF. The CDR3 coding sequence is TGTGCCAGCCCTCCAACAGGGGTGGCCACTGAAGCTTTCTTT. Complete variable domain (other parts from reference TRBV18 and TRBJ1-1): NAGVMQNPRHLVRRRGQEARLRCSPMKGHSHVYWYRQLPEEGLKFMVYLQKENIIDESGMPKERFSAEFPKEGPSILRIQQVVRGDSAAYFCASPPTGVATEAFFGQGTRLTVV.